Shown below are 8 T cell receptor beta chains from a single sample sequenced in a study of long-term antiretroviral therapy in people with HIV. Assay version v3.0 of immunoSEQ was used, and it was run at survey level. Assay: immunoSEQ multiplex PCR; the TCRdb copy retains only in-frame clones and omits some. In the table there are around 30,000 clones, 95% of which are singletons. The sequencing here drew on unsorted PBMCs, taken 5.3 years after starting antiretroviral therapy. These receptors all stem from a man aged 25-40 years with HIV.

Here the CDR3 reads CASSERAWSNSPLHF. The CDR3 DNA reads as TGTGCCAGCAGTGAGAGGGCGTGGAGTAATTCACCCCTCCACTTT. The rearrangement joins TRBV6-1 to TRBJ1-6; unclear D gene. The CDR3 runs 15 residues. Trimming left V 3 bases short and J 6 bases short, with 12 bases between. Germline V CDR1 and CDR2: MNHNS, SASEGT.

The V call is TRBV27, the J call TRBJ2-7; 9 bases fit TRBD2. The length of the CDR3 is 15 residues. Per the germline V gene, CDR1 is MNHEY and CDR2 is SMNVEV (reference sequence). Trimming removed 6 bases from V and 0 bases from J; junction bases left unmatched: 6. The CDR3, as DNA: TGTGCCAGCAGCCTAGCGGGGCCCGACTCCTACGAGCAGTACTTC. This sequence encodes CASSLAGPDSYEQYF.

This clone appeared a few times. V gene TRBV7-9 combines with J gene TRBJ1-4; a weak D match, TRBD1 (6 bases). With 1 base removed from V and 4 bases from J, the gap between germline ends came to 10 bases. CDR1 and CDR2 from the germline V gene are SEHNR and FQNEAQ (reference sequence). CDR3 length equals 15 residues. As DNA, the CDR3 is TGTGCCAGCAGCTTAGAGGGGGGAAATAATGAAAAACTGTTTTTT. Protein sequence: CASSLEGGNNEKLFF.

The rearrangement links TRBV10-1 to TRBJ1-1; no firm D call. CDR3 size: 15 residues. Trimming left V 3 bases short and J 5 bases short, with 16 bases between. Germline CDR1 and CDR2: WNHNN and SYGVQD (reference sequence). CDR3 nucleotide sequence: TGCGCCAGCAGTGAATATGGGGATTTTAGGACTGAAGCTTTCTTT. As protein: CASSEYGDFRTEAFF.

The chain has TRBV19 and TRBJ1-3; D is unresolved. This CDR3 spans 12 amino acids. V lost 6 bases, J lost 4 bases, and 7 bases lay in between. Germline V CDR1 and CDR2: LNHDA, SQIVND (reference sequence). The CDR3 bases are TGTGCCAGTAGGACGGAAGGAAACACCATATATTTT. It yields the protein CASRTEGNTIYF. Full variable domain (outside the CDR3, taken from reference TRBV19 and TRBJ1-3): DGGITQSPKYLFRKEGQNVTLSCEQNLNHDAMYWYRQDPGQGLRLIYYSQIVNDFQKGDIAEGYSVSREKKESFPLTVTSAQKNPTAFYLCASRTEGNTIYFGEGSWLTVV.

The chain links TRBV30 to TRBJ1-5; D is perhaps TRBD1 (6 bases). With 1 base removed from V and 6 bases from J, the gap between germline ends came to 10 bases. The CDR3 covers 13 residues. Germline V lookup: CDR1 GTSNPN, CDR2 SVGIG (reference sequence). The CDR3 is CAWSAGTRQPQHF. The CDR3 DNA reads as TGTGCCTGGAGTGCCGGGACACGTCAGCCCCAGCATTTT.

The V call is TRBV30, the J call TRBJ2-1, with D possibly being TRBD2 (7 bases). Germline CDR1 and CDR2: GTSNPN and SVGIG (reference sequence). This CDR3 is 15 amino acids long. V shed 0 bases and J shed 7 bases, with 16 bases lying between them. The CDR3 is CAWSVKAGARNEQFF. DNA for the CDR3: TGTGCCTGGAGTGTTAAGGCGGGGGCGAGGAATGAGCAGTTCTTC.

The chain is built from TRBV7-6 and TRBJ2-7; the match to TRBD1 covers 11 bases. CDR3 length: 19 amino acids. CDR1 is SGHVS and CDR2 is FNYEAQ in the germline V gene. The junction had 16 bases not matched to a gene; V was cut back by 1 base and J by 5 bases. In DNA, the CDR3 is TGTGCCAGCAGCTTAGTATTTACGGACAGGGGGCTTTCTACCGACGAGCAGTACTTC. Amino acid sequence: CASSLVFTDRGLSTDEQYF.